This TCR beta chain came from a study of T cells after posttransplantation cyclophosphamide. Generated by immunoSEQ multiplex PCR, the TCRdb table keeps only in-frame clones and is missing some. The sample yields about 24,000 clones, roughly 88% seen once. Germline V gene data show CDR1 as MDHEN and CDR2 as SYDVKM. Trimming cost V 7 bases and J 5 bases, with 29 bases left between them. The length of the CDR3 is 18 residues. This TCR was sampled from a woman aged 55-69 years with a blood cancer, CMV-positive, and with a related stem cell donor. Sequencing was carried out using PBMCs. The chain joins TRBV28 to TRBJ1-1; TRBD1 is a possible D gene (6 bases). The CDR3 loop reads CASTPKWDSGGSWTEAFF. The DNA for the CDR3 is TGTGCCAGCACCCCAAAGTGGGATTCGGGGGGCAGCTGGACTGAAGCTTTCTTT. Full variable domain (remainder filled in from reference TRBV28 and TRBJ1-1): DVKVTQSSRYLVKRTGEKVFLECVQDMDHENMFWYRQDPGLGLRLIYFSYDVKMKEKGDIPEGYSVSREKKERFSLILESASTNQTSMYLCASTPKWDSGGSWTEAFFGQGTRLTVV.